Presented here are 32 T cell receptor beta chains from one specimen sequenced in a study of blood T cells in healthy people across ages. Sample-barcoded 5' priming and a J-beta primer mix drove a second PCR of 7 to 11 cycles. TCRdb fed the 5' RACE reads into MiXCR, producing one record per CDR3 protein. Seen here are 650,000 to 1,000,000 distinct CDR3 sequences, roughly 35% observed once, and the top ten hold 10% to 15%. Material for sequencing was blood. The receptors here all came from a young man in good health.

This clonotype has just a few counts. The rearrangement uses TRBV7-9 and TRBJ2-1; a weak D match, TRBD1 (5 bases). Germline CDR1 reads SEHNR; CDR2 reads FQNEAQ (reference sequence). The CDR3 is 13 residues long. With 2 bases removed from V and 5 bases from J, the gap between germline ends came to 7 bases. This CDR3 reads CASSLKGNNEQFF. The CDR3, as DNA: TGTGCCAGCAGCTTAAAGGGGAACAATGAGCAGTTCTTC.

The table lists this clonotype with many counts. The V call is TRBV12-3 or TRBV12-4, the J call TRBJ2-1, with no clear D. Trimming shortened V by 3 bases and J by 6 bases, and 9 bases separated the two germline ends. The CDR3 runs 13 residues. CDR3 sequence reads: CASSFLEANEQFF. DNA for the CDR3: TGTGCCAGCAGTTTCCTAGAAGCCAATGAGCAGTTCTTC.

This clonotype was seen ten or more times. V gene TRBV7-9 combines with J gene TRBJ2-5; D is possibly TRBD2 (5 bases). V shed 5 bases and J shed 4 bases, with 8 bases lying between them. From germline, CDR1 is SEHNR and CDR2 FQNEAQ (reference sequence). CDR3 length: 12 amino acids. In DNA, the CDR3 is TGTGCCAGCAGCCGGGGTGGAGAGACCCAGTACTTC. This gives the protein CASSRGGETQYF.

V is TRBV7-7 and J is TRBJ2-2; D remains unclear. The CDR3 length is 14 residues. Germline-derived CDR1 and CDR2 are SSHAT and FNYEAQ (reference sequence). The V end was cut by 0 bases, the J end by 0 bases, with 2 bases between. Written as DNA, the CDR3 is TGTGCCAGCAGCTTAGCCCCGAACACCGGGGAGCTGTTTTTT. This codes for CASSLAPNTGELFF.

This clonotype showed up just a few times. A read error may explain this, as a much larger clone is one base away. J is TRBJ1-1 and V is TRBV25-1; D remains unclear. The CDR3 covers 13 residues. Germline V lookup: CDR1 MGHDK, CDR2 SYGVNS. With 1 base removed from V and 1 base from J, the gap between germline ends came to 4 bases. Here the CDR3 reads CASSEFENTEAFF. CDR3 DNA: TGTGCCAGCAGTGAATTTGAGAACACTGAAGCTTTCTTT. The variable domain in full, completed from reference TRBV25-1 and TRBJ1-1, reads EADIYQTPRYLVIGTGKKITLECSQTMGHDKMYWYQQDPGMELHLIHYSYGVNSTEKGDLSSESTVSRIRTEHFPLTLESARPSHTSQYLCASSEFENTEAFFGQGTRLTVV.

This clonotype was recorded a few times. The chain employs TRBV12-3 or TRBV12-4 and TRBJ1-1, with a weak D call TRBD1 (5 bases). V was trimmed by 1 base and J by 7 bases, leaving 7 bases between them. The length of the CDR3 is 12 residues. CDR3 sequence: CASSLEGIEAFF. CDR3 bases: TGTGCCAGCAGTTTAGAGGGGATTGAAGCTTTCTTT.

Points on this clonotype: This may be a read error, as it is one base from a much larger clone. The chain is built from TRBV21-1 and TRBJ2-5; TRBD2 is the table's D call, not checked against the DNA. TRBV21-1 is a pseudogene locus. This CDR3 has 17 amino acids. DNA for the CDR3: TGTGCCAGCAGCAAATACCTCGAGGTAGCGGGGCCCTCAGGGCAGTACTTC. Protein product: CASSKYLEVAGPSGQYF.

The chain is built from TRBV20-1 and TRBJ2-1; 7 nucleotides align to TRBD2. The CDR3 totals 16 residues. The ends lost 0 bases at V and 4 bases at J; junction bases unmatched: 9. The germline CDR1 and CDR2 sequences are DFQATT and SNEGSKA (reference sequence). Written as DNA, the CDR3 is TGCAGTGCTAGAGATTTTAACAGCGGGACTTACAATGAGCAGTTCTTC. Translating it yields CSARDFNSGTYNEQFF.

The chain employs TRBV6-4 and TRBJ2-1, with TRBD2 as a possible D gene (5 bases). Germline V CDR1 and CDR2: MRHNA, SNTAGT. The CDR3 sequence is 16 residues long. Trimming took 3 bases from V and 0 from J, leaving 12 bases between them. The CDR3: CASSETGESSYNEQFF. The CDR3 DNA reads as TGTGCCAGCAGTGAAACCGGGGAGAGCTCCTACAATGAGCAGTTCTTC.

In its sample, this clonotype was seen a few times. The chain has TRBV20-1 and TRBJ2-5, with a weak D call TRBD1 (6 bases). In germline, CDR1 is DFQATT, CDR2 SNEGSKA (reference sequence). The CDR3 extends over 15 amino acids. Between the trimmed V and J ends, which lost 0 bases and 11 bases, there was a span of 22 bases. CDR3 residues: CSARDHIWGQEEQYF. The DNA for the CDR3 is TGCAGTGCTAGAGATCATATCTGGGGACAAGAGGAGCAGTACTTC.

The gene calls are TRBV27 and TRBJ2-5; D is tentatively TRBD1 or TRBD2 (5 bases each). Germline V gene sequence: CDR1 MNHEY, CDR2 SMNVEV (reference sequence). Deletions cut 2 bases from V and 11 bases from J, with 21 bases between. This CDR3 has 15 amino acids. CDR3 amino acids: CASSLRGQLGDGQYF. The DNA of the CDR3 is TGTGCCAGCAGTTTACGGGGCCAGCTCGGCGATGGGCAGTACTTC.

This sequence joins TRBV20-1 and TRBJ1-4; tentatively, D is TRBD1 (5 bases). The germline V gene encodes CDR1 DFQATT and CDR2 SNEGSKA (reference sequence). This CDR3 region has 15 residues. The V and J ends lost 0 bases and 6 bases respectively, with 14 bases between them. The CDR3 sequence: CSARDPGRGDEKLFF. The CDR3 DNA sequence: TGCAGTGCTAGAGATCCAGGGAGAGGGGATGAAAAACTGTTTTTT.

This clonotype was recorded a few times. This rearrangement joins TRBV27 to TRBJ2-5; 7 nucleotides agree with TRBD1. The J call may not be correct, given that the DNA end is closer to TRBJ2-7. Germline values: CDR1 MNHEY, CDR2 SMNVEV (reference sequence). The CDR3 has 14 amino acids. The CDR3 sequence is CASSFDRDTYEQYF. Written as DNA, the CDR3 is TGTGCCAGCAGCTTCGACAGGGACACCTACGAGCAGTACTTC.

This chain joins TRBV14 and TRBJ1-5, with 9 bases aligning to TRBD1. The CDR3 consists of 13 residues. Trimming took 5 bases from V and 8 from J; bases not matched to a gene: 4. Germline CDR1 reads SGHDN; CDR2 reads FVKESK. CDR3 amino acids: CASSDRDREPQHF. The CDR3 DNA sequence: TGTGCCAGCAGCGACCGGGACAGGGAGCCCCAGCATTTT. The full variable domain, completed using reference TRBV14 and TRBJ1-5, is EAGVTQFPSHSVIEKGQTVTLRCDPISGHDNLYWYRRVMGKEIKFLLHFVKESKQDESGMPNNRFLAERTGGTYSTLKVQPAELEDSGVYFCASSDRDREPQHFGDGTRLSIL.

J is TRBJ2-7 and V is TRBV20-1; 8 bases match TRBD2. The CDR3 totals 14 residues. Germline V CDR1 and CDR2: DFQATT, SNEGSKA (reference sequence). Losses at the gene ends were 5 bases for V and 0 bases for J; bases not matched to a gene: 6. The CDR3 DNA sequence: TGCAGTGCTGGACACGGGGGGGGCTCCTACGAGCAGTACTTC. This sequence encodes CSAGHGGGSYEQYF.

This clonotype was counted many times. The V and J genes are TRBV7-2 and TRBJ2-7; the match to TRBD1 covers 10 bases. The CDR3 is 18 residues long. Germline V gene data show CDR1 as SGHTA and CDR2 as FQGNSA. V lost 5 bases and J lost 3; bases outside the gene matches: 16. The CDR3: CASSPQIPWTGGDYEQYF. For the CDR3, the DNA is TGTGCCAGCAGCCCTCAGATACCGTGGACAGGGGGAGACTACGAGCAGTACTTC.

In this sample, this clonotype turned up a few times. This chain connects TRBV15 to TRBJ1-5, with unresolved D. Deletions cut 0 bases from V and 6 bases from J, with 9 bases between. CDR3 size: 14 residues. Germline CDR1 LNHNV, CDR2 YYDKDF (reference sequence). The CDR3 reads CATSRDPVGQPQHF. CDR3 in DNA: TGTGCCACCAGCAGAGATCCTGTTGGTCAGCCCCAGCATTTT.

The chain recombines TRBV4-3 with TRBJ1-2, with D maybe TRBD1 (6 bases). This CDR3 region has 17 residues. Germline assignment: CDR1 LGHNA and CDR2 YSLEER. V was cut by 0 bases and J by 5 bases, with 19 bases left in between. This CDR3 reads CASSQDLLSNRVYGYTF. Here the CDR3 DNA reads TGCGCCAGCAGCCAAGATCTTCTCTCCAACAGGGTGTATGGCTACACCTTC.

This clonotype was recorded once. The final CDR3 position lacks the conserved phenylalanine or tryptophan, pointing to a likely read error. The CDR3 here is CASSTLGGLGEQYV. Written as DNA, the CDR3 is TGTGCCAGCAGCACACTTGGGGGGCTGGGAGAGCAGTACGTC. The chain links TRBV6-6 to TRBJ2-4, with D perhaps assigned TRBD1 or TRBD2 (6 bases each). The germline V gene encodes CDR1 MNHNY and CDR2 SVGAGI (reference sequence). Trimming pared 6 bases from V and 13 bases from J, leaving 22 bases between. This CDR3 is 14 amino acids long.

The V gene is TRBV10-3, the J gene TRBJ2-7; TRBD1 agrees at 7 bases. The CDR3 extends over 12 amino acids. V shed 5 bases and J 3 bases; nucleotides not matched to a gene: 1. Germline V lookup: CDR1 ENHRY, CDR2 SYGVKD. CDR3: CAISRQGYEQYF. In nucleotides, the CDR3 is TGTGCCATCAGTCGACAGGGCTACGAGCAGTACTTC.

V gene TRBV20-1 combines with J gene TRBJ1-5, with 8 bases that match TRBD1. CDR1 and CDR2 (germline): DFQATT, SNEGSKA (reference sequence). This CDR3 contains 17 residues. V dropped 6 bases and J dropped 2; count of bases not matched to a gene: 15. This CDR3 is CSAPDRGLALGNQPQHF. In nucleotides, the CDR3 is TGCAGTGCCCCTGACAGGGGATTAGCCTTAGGCAATCAGCCCCAGCATTTT.

There are many counts of this clonotype. This chain joins TRBV12-3 or TRBV12-4 and TRBJ2-5; D not certain. V lost 6 bases to trimming and J lost 8 bases, with 13 bases between them. There are 12 residues in the CDR3. The CDR3 loop reads CASSRSGETQYF. The CDR3 region has the DNA TGTGCCAGCAGCCGGTCCGGAGAAACCCAGTACTTC.

This clonotype was recorded a few times. The chain is built from TRBV5-1 and TRBJ1-6; D not certain. The germline gives CDR1 SGHRS, CDR2 YFSETQ. V shed 0 bases and J shed 10 bases, with 11 bases lying between them. This CDR3 has 14 residues. CDR3 loop: CASSLAPLGSPLHF. The CDR3 DNA reads as TGCGCCAGCAGCTTGGCTCCCCTGGGCTCACCCCTCCACTTT.

The chain recombines TRBV5-1 with TRBJ2-3; TRBD1 aligns across 12 bases. V gave up 4 bases and J gave up 3 bases; unmatched junction bases: 6. The germline gives CDR1 SGHRS, CDR2 YFSETQ. The CDR3 is made up of 16 amino acids. CDR3 bases: TGCGCCAGCAGCCCGCCGGGACAGGGGGCGACAGATACGCAGTATTTT. Translation: CASSPPGQGATDTQYF. The full variable domain, with the rest looked up from reference TRBV5-1 and TRBJ2-3, is KAGVTQTPRYLIKTRGQQVTLSCSPISGHRSVSWYQQTPGQGLQFLFEYFSETQRNKGNFPGRFSGRQFSNSRSEMNVSTLELGDSALYLCASSPPGQGATDTQYFGPGTRLTVL.

This clonotype has at least ten counts. The V call is TRBV7-6, the J call TRBJ1-6; the D is unclear. This CDR3 is built from 17 residues. V lost 4 bases to trimming and J lost 1 base, with 14 bases between them. Germline V CDR1 and CDR2: SGHVS, FNYEAQ. As DNA, the CDR3 is TGTGCCAGCAGCTCAGGACTGGGGAGATCCTATAATTCACCCCTCCACTTT. Protein sequence: CASSSGLGRSYNSPLHF. Variable domain in full (rest from reference TRBV7-6 and TRBJ1-6): GAGVSQSPRYKVTKRGQDVALRCDPISGHVSLYWYRQALGQGPEFLTYFNYEAQQDKSGLPNDRFSAERPEGSISTLTIQRTEQRDSAMYRCASSSGLGRSYNSPLHFGNGTRLTVT.

The J gene is TRBJ2-1, the V gene TRBV7-9; 9 bases map to TRBD1. Germline-derived CDR1 and CDR2 are SEHNR and FQNEAQ (reference sequence). The V gene end was trimmed by 5 bases and the J gene end by 4 bases; junction bases not matched to a gene: 9. CDR3 length: 16 residues. The chain's CDR3 is CASSATGGSEYNEQFF. The CDR3 DNA follows: TGTGCCAGCAGCGCCACAGGGGGCAGTGAATACAATGAGCAGTTCTTC.

V and J are TRBV5-1 and TRBJ2-1, with 8 nucleotides matching TRBD2. The CDR3 length is 17 residues. V lost 4 bases and J lost 4; bases outside the gene matches: 13. CDR1 is SGHRS and CDR2 is YFSETQ in the germline V gene. This chain's CDR3 is CASSRQGTSGTYNEQFF. The CDR3 coding sequence is TGCGCCAGCAGCAGGCAGGGAACTAGCGGAACTTACAATGAGCAGTTCTTC.

The chain links TRBV29-1 to TRBJ1-1, with D uncertain. Germline V gene sequence: CDR1 SQVTM, CDR2 ANQGSEA. The CDR3 contains 13 residues. V was cut by 6 bases and J by 4 bases, with 15 bases left in between. CDR3 region: CSVALVGSTEAFF. In DNA, the CDR3 is TGCAGCGTCGCCTTGGTAGGGAGCACTGAAGCTTTCTTT.

This clonotype was detected once. The V gene is TRBV5-1, the J gene TRBJ2-1; perhaps D is TRBD1 or TRBD2 (6 bases each). Trimming pared 3 bases from V and 13 bases from J, leaving 23 bases between. The germline CDR1 and CDR2 sequences are SGHRS and YFSETQ. The CDR3 has 15 residues. CDR3 sequence reads: CASSSLRGTQETQFF. CDR3 DNA: TGCGCCAGCAGCTCCCTCCGGGGGACACAAGAGACCCAGTTCTTC.

The gene calls are TRBV11-3 and TRBJ2-1; 10 positions match TRBD1. Trimming removed 5 bases from V and 7 bases from J; junction bases left unmatched: 8. This CDR3 contains 15 residues. Germline V CDR1 and CDR2: SGHNT, YENEEA. CDR3 protein: CASSGYGTGENEQFF. The CDR3 DNA sequence: TGTGCCAGCAGCGGGTATGGGACAGGGGAGAATGAGCAGTTCTTC. Variable domain in full (rest from reference TRBV11-3 and TRBJ2-1): EAGVVQSPRYKIIEKKQPVAFWCNPISGHNTLYWYLQNLGQGPELLIRYENEEAVDDSQLPKDRFSAERLKGVDSTLKIQPAELGDSAVYLCASSGYGTGENEQFFGPGTRLTVL.

The chain carries TRBV29-1 and TRBJ2-7; D is possibly TRBD1 or TRBD2 (6 bases each). Germline CDR1 is SQVTM and CDR2 is ANQGSEA. The ends were cut back, 0 bases at V and 7 bases at J, with 19 bases in the middle. This CDR3 has 15 amino acids. This CDR3 is CSVEEGRGAYNEQYF. CDR3 coding DNA: TGCAGCGTTGAAGAAGGTAGGGGGGCGTACAATGAGCAGTACTTC.

This clonotype was counted many times. V and J are TRBV15 and TRBJ2-7; D possibly uses TRBD1 or TRBD2 (5 bases each). The ends were cut back, 3 bases at V and 2 bases at J, with 11 bases in the middle. In germline, CDR1 is LNHNV, CDR2 YYDKDF (reference sequence). The CDR3 extends over 14 amino acids. The CDR3 loop reads CATSSGTGTYEQYF. In nucleotides, the CDR3 is TGTGCCACCAGCAGTGGGACGGGAACCTACGAGCAGTACTTC. Using reference TRBV15 and TRBJ2-7 for the parts outside the CDR3, the full variable domain is DAMVIQNPRYQVTQFGKPVTLSCSQTLNHNVMYWYQQKSSQAPKLLFHYYDKDFNNEADTPDNFQSRRPNTSFCFLDIRSPGLGDTAMYLCATSSGTGTYEQYFGPGTRLTVT.